The 8 T cell receptor beta chains below were found in one sample sequenced in a study of shared clonotypes between healthy human individuals. Libraries were prepared by immunoSEQ multiplex PCR; TCRdb keeps only in-frame clonotypes and omits some of them. The table lists approximately 240,000 clones, about 69% of them singletons. The sample taken for sequencing was memory CD4+ T cells sorted from blood. Subset noted: CD45RA-negative fraction. These receptors were taken from a man under 40 in good health.

This clone has ten or more counts. The chain recombines TRBV6-5 with TRBJ2-7; the match to TRBD1 covers 8 bases. V gave up 4 bases and J gave up 2 bases; unmatched junction bases: 7. Looked up from germline, CDR1 is MNHEY and CDR2 is SVGAGI. This CDR3 comprises 15 residues. In nucleotides, the CDR3 is TGTGCCAGCAGTTTCAATCAGGGGGCCACCTACGAGCAGTACTTC. It codes for CASSFNQGATYEQYF.

The J gene is TRBJ2-2, the V gene TRBV19; unclear D gene. V was clipped by 5 bases and J by 3 bases, with 16 bases between them. Germline values: CDR1 LNHDA, CDR2 SQIVND (reference sequence). The CDR3 runs 16 residues. The CDR3 nucleotides read TGTGCCAGTAGTCCCAGTAGGGATCGGTACACCGGGGAGCTGTTTTTT. This gives the protein CASSPSRDRYTGELFF.

This clone was detected only a few times. The chain links TRBV7-9 to TRBJ1-1; D gene uncertain. The V and J ends lost 1 base and 4 bases respectively, with 10 bases between them. The CDR3 consists of 14 residues. Germline loops: CDR1 SEHNR, CDR2 FQNEAQ (reference sequence). CDR3: CASSLERARTEAFF. Here the CDR3 DNA reads TGTGCCAGCAGCTTAGAACGGGCGCGCACTGAAGCTTTCTTT.

The rearrangement joins TRBV5-4 to TRBJ2-3, with D perhaps matching TRBD2 (6 bases). The V end lost 7 bases, the J end lost 2 bases, and 20 bases lay between the germline ends. Germline V gene lookup returns CDR1 SGHNT and CDR2 YYREEE (reference sequence). The CDR3 contains 16 residues. CDR3 amino acids: CASRAGISGITDTQYF. In DNA form, the CDR3 reads TGTGCCAGCCGGGCTGGAATTAGCGGAATCACAGATACGCAGTATTTT.

J is TRBJ2-7 and V is TRBV2; D is possibly TRBD2 (6 bases). The CDR3 spans 15 residues. Trimming cost V 7 bases and J 3 bases, with 19 bases left between them. The germline V gene encodes CDR1 SNHLY and CDR2 FYNNEI. CDR3 amino acids: CASIGWTPGDYEQYF. CDR3 DNA: TGTGCCAGCATTGGTTGGACACCGGGGGACTACGAGCAGTACTTC.

The chain recombines TRBV7-9 with TRBJ2-4; D possibly corresponds to TRBD1 (5 bases). Deletions cut 5 bases from V and 0 bases from J, with 23 bases between. From germline, CDR1 is SEHNR and CDR2 FQNEAQ (reference sequence). The CDR3 has 19 amino acids. CDR3 in DNA: TGTGCCAGCAGCCACCCAGGGCCAATATCCTTCCTAGCCAAAAACATTCAGTACTTC. It yields the protein CASSHPGPISFLAKNIQYF.

The chain uses TRBV4-3 and TRBJ1-1; a weak D match, TRBD1 (6 bases). The CDR3 spans 15 residues. Trimming left V 2 bases short and J 6 bases short, with 16 bases between. CDR1 and CDR2 from the germline V gene are LGHNA and YSLEER. CDR3 in amino acids: CASSQFAGEWAEAFF. The CDR3 nucleotides read TGCGCCAGCAGCCAATTCGCAGGGGAGTGGGCTGAAGCTTTCTTT.

The genes are TRBV28 and TRBJ2-7, with unresolved D. This CDR3 spans 14 amino acids. The germline V gene encodes CDR1 MDHEN and CDR2 SYDVKM. V was trimmed by 2 bases and J by 8 bases, leaving 16 bases between them. This chain's CDR3 is CASSLIGMEKKQYF. The CDR3 region has the DNA TGTGCCAGCAGTTTAATAGGTATGGAAAAGAAGCAGTACTTC.